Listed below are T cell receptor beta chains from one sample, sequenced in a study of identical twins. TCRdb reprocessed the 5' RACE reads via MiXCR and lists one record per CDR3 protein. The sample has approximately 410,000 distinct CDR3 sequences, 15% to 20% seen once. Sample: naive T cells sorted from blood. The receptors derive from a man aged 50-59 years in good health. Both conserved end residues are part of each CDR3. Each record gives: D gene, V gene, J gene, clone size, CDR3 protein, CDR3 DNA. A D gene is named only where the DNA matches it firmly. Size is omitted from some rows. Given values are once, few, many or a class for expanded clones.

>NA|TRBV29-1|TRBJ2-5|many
CSVARETQYF
TGCAGCGTTGCCCGAGAGACCCAGTACTTC
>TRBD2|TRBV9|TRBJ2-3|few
CASSVERESPSTDTQYF
TGTGCCAGCAGCGTTGAGCGGGAGAGCCCAAGCACAGATACGCAGTATTTT
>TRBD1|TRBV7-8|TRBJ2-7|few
CASSLTGGPLSSYEQYF
TGTGCCAGCAGCTTGACAGGGGGCCCCCTTAGCTCCTACGAGCAGTACTTC
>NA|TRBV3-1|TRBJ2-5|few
CASSQSLQETQYF
TGTGCCAGCAGCCAAAGCCTACAGGAGACCCAGTACTTC
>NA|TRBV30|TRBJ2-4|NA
CASEGGGENIQYF
TGTGCCTCCGAGGGAGGGGGGGAAAACATTCAGTACTTC
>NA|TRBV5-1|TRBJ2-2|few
CASSLAGKLAGELFF
TGCGCCAGCAGCTTGGCCGGAAAATTGGCCGGGGAGCTGTTTTTT
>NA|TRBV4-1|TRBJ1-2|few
CASSQDGRGEIRYTF
TGCGCCAGCAGCCAAGACGGCAGGGGAGAAATCCGCTACACCTTC
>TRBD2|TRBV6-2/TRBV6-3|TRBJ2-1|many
CASNPGGLAGNEQFF
TGTGCCAGCAATCCGGGGGGACTAGCGGGAAATGAGCAGTTCTTC
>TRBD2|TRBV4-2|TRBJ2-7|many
CASSQEGGGPYEQYF
TGTGCCAGCAGCCAAGAGGGGGGGGGTCCCTACGAGCAGTACTTC
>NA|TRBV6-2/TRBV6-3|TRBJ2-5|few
CASSITSETQYF
TGTGCCAGCAGTATAACCAGTGAGACCCAGTACTTC
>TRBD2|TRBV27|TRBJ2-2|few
CASSREVANTGELFF
TGTGCCAGCAGCCGGGAGGTAGCGAACACCGGGGAGCTGTTTTTT
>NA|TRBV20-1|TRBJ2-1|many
CSARDLVGLPYNEQFF
TGCAGTGCTAGAGATCTCGTGGGGCTGCCCTACAATGAGCAGTTCTTC
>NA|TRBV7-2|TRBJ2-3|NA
CASSFLPAADTQYF
TGTGCCAGCAGCTTTCTCCCAGCGGCAGATACGCAGTATTTT
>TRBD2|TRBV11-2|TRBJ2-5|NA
CASSWTSGSPQETQYF
TGTGCCAGCAGCTGGACTAGCGGGAGCCCCCAAGAGACCCAGTACTTC
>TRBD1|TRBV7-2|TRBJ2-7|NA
CASSIRRGRGNEQYF
TGTGCCAGCAGCATACGCAGGGGGCGCGGCAACGAGCAGTACTTC
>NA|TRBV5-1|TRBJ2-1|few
CASSLGDGGEQFF
TGCGCCAGCAGCTTGGGGGACGGAGGCGAGCAGTTCTTC
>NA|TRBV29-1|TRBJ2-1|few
CSVGRINEQFF
TGCAGCGTTGGGCGTATTAATGAGCAGTTCTTC
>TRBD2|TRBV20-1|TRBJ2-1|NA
CSARRTPSGRANYYNEQFF
TGCAGTGCAAGGAGGACTCCTAGCGGGAGGGCCAACTACTACAATGAGCAGTTCTTC
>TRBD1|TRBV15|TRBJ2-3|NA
CATSRDHQGAGTDTQYF
TGTGCCACCAGCAGAGATCACCAGGGGGCTGGCACAGATACGCAGTATTTT
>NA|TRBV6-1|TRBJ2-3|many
CASNAYEDGFKRGTQYF
TGTGCCAGCAATGCTTATGAGGACGGCTTTAAGCGCGGTACGCAGTATTTT
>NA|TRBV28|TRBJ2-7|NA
CASTIEGLTDEQYF
TGTGCCAGCACTATAGAGGGGCTAACGGACGAGCAGTACTTC
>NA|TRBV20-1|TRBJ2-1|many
CSASNFQRINNEQFF
TGCAGTGCTAGTAACTTCCAGCGGATCAACAATGAGCAGTTCTTC
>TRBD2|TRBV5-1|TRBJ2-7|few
CASSPLAGTGSHEQYF
TGCGCCAGCAGCCCCCTAGCGGGTACGGGGTCCCACGAGCAGTACTTC
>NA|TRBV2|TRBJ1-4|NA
CASLQGTNEKLFF
TGTGCCAGCTTACAGGGAACTAATGAAAAACTGTTTTTT
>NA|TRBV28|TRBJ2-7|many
CASNQSGTRNEQYF
TGTGCCAGCAATCAATCCGGGACCAGAAACGAGCAGTACTTC
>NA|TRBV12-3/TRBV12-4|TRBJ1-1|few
CASSRGGNTEAFF
TGTGCCAGCAGCCGGGGGGGAAACACTGAAGCTTTCTTT
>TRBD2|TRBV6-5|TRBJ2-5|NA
CASSYSGGDLETQYF
TGTGCCAGCAGTTACTCGGGGGGGGACTTGGAGACCCAGTACTTC
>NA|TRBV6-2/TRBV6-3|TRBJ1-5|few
CASRDSINQPQHF
TGTGCCAGCAGGGACAGCATCAATCAGCCCCAGCATTTT
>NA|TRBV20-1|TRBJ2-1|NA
CSASLAYDEQFF
TGCAGTGCCTCACTAGCTTACGATGAGCAGTTCTTC
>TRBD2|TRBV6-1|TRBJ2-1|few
CASSAGGRLNEQFF
TGTGCCAGCAGCGCCGGCGGGAGATTGAATGAGCAGTTCTTC
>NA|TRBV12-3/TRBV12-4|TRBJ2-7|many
CASSPRSYEQYF
TGTGCCAGCAGTCCCCGCTCCTACGAGCAGTACTTC
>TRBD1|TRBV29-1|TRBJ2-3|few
CSVTPGQATTDTQYF
TGCAGCGTTACGCCGGGACAGGCAACCACAGATACGCAGTATTTT
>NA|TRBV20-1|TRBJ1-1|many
CSAVPMRTEAFF
TGCAGTGCAGTGCCGATGCGCACTGAAGCTTTCTTT
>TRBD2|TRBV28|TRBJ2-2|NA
CASSRWGGGATGELFF
TGTGCCAGCAGCCGATGGGGCGGGGGGGCGACCGGGGAGCTGTTTTTT
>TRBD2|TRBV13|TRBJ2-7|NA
CASSFSGEAYEQYF
TGTGCCAGCAGCTTTAGCGGGGAGGCCTACGAGCAGTACTTC
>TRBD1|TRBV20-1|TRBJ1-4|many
CSARSRQGEYEKLFF
TGCAGTGCTAGATCTCGACAGGGGGAGTATGAAAAACTGTTTTTT
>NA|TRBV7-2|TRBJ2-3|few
CASSLASGGANTQYF
TGTGCCAGCAGCTTAGCATCCGGGGGAGCGAATACGCAGTATTTT
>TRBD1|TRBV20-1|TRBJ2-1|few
CSASETGKSYNEQFF
TGCAGTGCCTCCGAGACAGGGAAATCCTACAATGAGCAGTTCTTC
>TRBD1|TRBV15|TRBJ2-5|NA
CATSRTGGKETQYF
TGTGCCACCAGCAGGACAGGGGGAAAAGAGACCCAGTACTTC
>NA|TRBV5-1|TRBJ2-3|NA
CASSLVQPDTQYF
TGCGCCAGCAGCTTGGTCCAACCGGATACGCAGTATTTT
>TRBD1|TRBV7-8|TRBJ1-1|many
CASSSIITGTGVPNTEAFF
TGTGCCAGCAGCTCTATTATTACCGGGACAGGGGTTCCCAACACTGAAGCTTTCTTT
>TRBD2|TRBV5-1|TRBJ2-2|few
CASSLFLAGDGELFF
TGCGCCAGCAGCCTATTCCTAGCGGGGGACGGGGAGCTGTTTTTT
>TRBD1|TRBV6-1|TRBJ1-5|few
CASSIGQDNQPQHF
TGTGCCAGCAGCATCGGACAGGACAACCAGCCCCAGCATTTT
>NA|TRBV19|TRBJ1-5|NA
CASNGGFSDQPQHF
TGTGCCAGTAACGGGGGTTTTAGCGATCAGCCCCAGCATTTT
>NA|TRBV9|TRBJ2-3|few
CASSVSGSEDTQYF
TGTGCCAGCAGCGTATCCGGGAGTGAAGATACGCAGTATTTT
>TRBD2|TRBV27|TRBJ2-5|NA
CASSRGLAGALVETQYF
TGTGCCAGCAGCCGGGGACTAGCGGGAGCTTTGGTGGAGACCCAGTACTTC
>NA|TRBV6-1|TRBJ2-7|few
CASITKSLVCSYEQYF
TGTGCCAGCATCACCAAGTCCCTCGTCTGCTCCTACGAGCAGTACTTC
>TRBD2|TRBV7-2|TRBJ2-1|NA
CASSRLQSLPGGEQFF
TGTGCCAGCAGCCGCCTACAGAGCCTACCCGGGGGGGAGCAGTTCTTC
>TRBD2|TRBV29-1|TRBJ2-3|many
CSLSTGGVYTDTQYF
TGCAGCTTATCCACGGGGGGGGTATACACAGATACGCAGTATTTT
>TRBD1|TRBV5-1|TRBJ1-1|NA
CASSPGGTTEAFF
TGCGCCAGCAGCCCAGGGGGGACCACTGAAGCTTTCTTT
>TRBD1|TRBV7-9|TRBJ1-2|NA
CASSRDRGIYGYTF
TGTGCCAGCAGCCGTGACAGGGGTATCTATGGCTACACCTTC
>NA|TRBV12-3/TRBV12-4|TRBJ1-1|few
CASSLTGRDTEAFF
TGTGCCAGCAGTTTAACAGGGAGGGACACTGAAGCTTTCTTT
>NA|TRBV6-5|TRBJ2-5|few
CASSYGVQYQETQYF
TGTGCCAGCAGTTACGGGGTTCAGTACCAAGAGACCCAGTACTTC
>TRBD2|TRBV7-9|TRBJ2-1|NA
CASSSIWAGANEQFF
TGTGCCAGCAGCTCTATCTGGGCGGGAGCAAATGAGCAGTTCTTC
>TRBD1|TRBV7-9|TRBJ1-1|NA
CASSLDLGQQAFF
TGTGCCAGCAGCTTAGATCTGGGACAGCAAGCTTTCTTT